The 23 T cell receptor beta chains reported below all come from one sample, sequenced in a study of neurological immune-mediated disorders. TCRdb reanalysed the 5' RACE reads using MiXCR and keeps one entry per CDR3 protein. This sample has roughly 25,000 distinct CDR3 sequences, with around 14% found just once. Regarding time point: technical triplicate 1. What was sequenced was CD4+ T cells from blood. These receptors were taken from a female donor with HTLV-1-associated myelopathy (HAM/TSP).

This clonotype was counted ten times or more. CDR3 DNA: TGTGCCAGCAGTCCAGACAATCAGCCCCAGCATTTT. This encodes CASSPDNQPQHF. This chain links TRBV12-3 or TRBV12-4 with TRBJ1-5; D is unresolved. The CDR3 has 12 residues. V was clipped by 5 bases and J by 3 bases, with 5 bases between them.

This clonotype was detected many times. The chain recombines TRBV7-2 with TRBJ2-1; 11 bases agree with TRBD1. This CDR3 region has 14 residues. Per germline, CDR1 SGHTA and CDR2 FQGNSA. J was trimmed by 9 bases and V by 3 bases; bases with no gene match: 4. The CDR3 loop reads CASSFRDRGVEQFF. Written as DNA, the CDR3 is TGTGCCAGCAGCTTCCGGGACAGGGGGGTTGAGCAGTTCTTC.

This clonotype was detected ten times or more. The chain is built from TRBV20-1 and TRBJ1-1; D possibly corresponds to TRBD1 (5 bases). There are 12 residues in the CDR3. V shed 5 bases and J shed 3 bases, with 10 bases lying between them. Per the germline V gene, CDR1 is DFQATT and CDR2 is SNEGSKA (reference sequence). The DNA for the CDR3 is TGCAGTGCTCGGAGACAGTACACTGAAGCTTTCTTT. It encodes CSARRQYTEAFF.

By frequency in the sample, this clonotype is medium-sized. CDR3 protein: CASSGYNSPLHF. CDR3 bases: TGTGCCAGTTCCGGGTATAATTCACCCCTCCACTTT. The chain recombines TRBV27 with TRBJ1-6, with D hard to call. V lost 9 bases and J 4 bases, leaving 7 bases between the germline ends. CDR1 and CDR2 (germline): MNHEY, SMNVEV (reference sequence). The CDR3 is made up of 12 amino acids.

The table lists this clonotype with many counts. J is TRBJ2-2 and V is TRBV15; TRBD1 aligns across 11 bases. This CDR3 has 17 residues. V dropped 2 bases and J dropped 4; count of bases not matched to a gene: 6. CDR1 is LNHNV and CDR2 is YYDKDF in the germline V gene (reference sequence). The CDR3 protein is CATSRLWTGGSTGELFF. In DNA form, the CDR3 reads TGTGCCACCAGCAGACTATGGACAGGGGGCTCCACCGGGGAGCTGTTTTTT.

This clonotype was detected ten times or more. The junction departs from the called germline gene at one end, perhaps through a read error. The CDR3 spells CASSPWQTGAFF. The CDR3, as DNA: TGTGCCAGCTCACCATGGCAGACTGGAGCTTTCTTT. The chain couples TRBV18 to TRBJ1-1, with D uncertain. Germline CDR1 and CDR2: KGHSH and LQKENI. The CDR3 length is 12 residues. Together with reference TRBV18 and TRBJ1-1, the CDR3 gives the full variable domain: NAGVMQNPRHLVRRRGQEARLRCSPMKGHSHVYWYRQLPEEGLKFMVYLQKENIIDESGMPKERFSAEFPKEGPSILRIQQVVRGDSAAYFCASSPWQTGAFFGQGTRLTVV.

This clonotype occurred a few times. The chain has TRBV19 and TRBJ2-1; the match to TRBD2 covers 9 bases. Germline lookup yields CDR1 LNHDA and CDR2 SQIVND (reference sequence). The trim removed 7 bases at V and 10 bases at J, leaving 11 bases unmatched. The CDR3 contains 14 residues. In nucleotides, the CDR3 is TGTGCCAGTACGGGCGGGAGGGCCGTGCGGGAGCAGTTCTTC. It specifies CASTGGRAVREQFF.

The rearrangement links TRBV12-3 or TRBV12-4 to TRBJ1-2; unclear D gene. V was shortened by 7 bases and J by 4 bases, with 13 bases between the two germline ends. The CDR3 runs to 13 residues. In nucleotides, the CDR3 is TGTGCCAGCATTCCTGACCGGGTCTATGGCTACACCTTC. Translating it yields CASIPDRVYGYTF.

With respect to this clonotype: The junction differs from germline at one of its ends, possibly a read error. The chain uses TRBV10-3 and TRBJ1-2, with a weak D call TRBD1 (6 bases). Per the germline V gene, CDR1 is ENHRY and CDR2 is SYGVKD. This CDR3 has 16 amino acids. Here the CDR3 DNA reads TGTGACATCAGCGATACCCCAGGGGTCTCCAACTATGGCTACACCTTC. It translates to CDISDTPGVSNYGYTF.

This clonotype was counted only a few times. The chain joins TRBV10-1 to TRBJ1-1; D unclear. V lost 0 bases and J lost 4, with 6 bases in between. CDR1 WNHNN and CDR2 SYGVQD come from the germline V gene (reference sequence). The CDR3 sequence is 13 residues long. DNA of the CDR3: TGCGCCAGCAGTGAGTCGGAGGGCACTGAAGCTTTCTTT. Its translation: CASSESEGTEAFF.

There are many counts of this clonotype. J is TRBJ1-2 and V is TRBV28; no definite D call. Germline loops: CDR1 MDHEN, CDR2 SYDVKM. The CDR3 is 15 residues long. V was cut by 6 bases and J by 6 bases, with 20 bases left in between. As DNA, the CDR3 is TGTGCCAGCAGCCCGGCGGGTCGTTTCTCTAATGGCTACACCTTC. The encoded protein is CASSPAGRFSNGYTF.

This clonotype was picked up many times. This chain connects TRBV7-6 to TRBJ2-3, with 7 bases aligning to TRBD2. CDR3 length: 16 residues. With 3 bases clipped from V and 2 bases from J, the junction kept 8 bases outside the gene matches. The germline V gene encodes CDR1 SGHVS and CDR2 FNYEAQ. The CDR3 DNA follows: TGTGCCAGCAGCTTCGTGTCGGGGGGTGTCACAGATACGCAGTATTTT. It encodes CASSFVSGGVTDTQYF.

This clonotype has at least ten counts. The J gene is TRBJ2-4, the V gene TRBV9; D perhaps matches TRBD1 (6 bases). The length of the CDR3 is 15 residues. The V and J ends lost 0 bases and 7 bases respectively, with 14 bases between them. Looked up from germline, CDR1 is SGDLS and CDR2 is YYNGEE. The CDR3 loop reads CASSVAGLQGNIQYF. The CDR3 DNA reads TGTGCCAGCAGCGTAGCTGGATTACAGGGCAACATTCAGTACTTC.

In this sample, this clonotype turned up many times. The genes are TRBV6-4 and TRBJ2-7; 7 nucleotides align to TRBD1. V trimming: 0 bases; J trimming: 1 base; junction bases outside the gene matches: 0. CDR1 MRHNA and CDR2 SNTAGT come from the germline V gene. This CDR3 region has 14 residues. The DNA of the CDR3 is TGTGCCAGCAGTGACTCACAGGGGTCCTACGAGCAGTACTTC. Translation gives CASSDSQGSYEQYF.

V gene TRBV7-3 combines with J gene TRBJ2-5, with a possible D match to TRBD2 (5 bases). The germline V gene encodes CDR1 SGHTA and CDR2 FQGTGA. Trimming removed 6 bases from V and 9 bases from J, with 23 bases in between. This CDR3 contains 15 residues. CDR3 loop: CASSYIRTGSAAQYF. CDR3 bases: TGTGCCAGCAGTTATATTCGGACGGGGTCGGCGGCCCAGTACTTC.

This clonotype was seen ten or more times. The J gene is TRBJ1-2, the V gene TRBV20-1; D is possibly TRBD1 (6 bases). The germline gives CDR1 DFQATT, CDR2 SNEGSKA (reference sequence). V was trimmed by 7 bases and J by 6 bases, leaving 15 bases between them. This CDR3 is built from 12 residues. The DNA of the CDR3 is TGCAGTGGGAGCAGGGGCAACGATGGCTACACCTTC. Translating gives CSGSRGNDGYTF.

At least ten counts were recorded for this clonotype. This rearrangement joins TRBV5-1 to TRBJ1-5; maybe TRBD1 (5 bases). CDR3 size: 15 residues. The V end was cut by 0 bases, the J end by 3 bases, with 10 bases between. Germline CDR1 and CDR2: SGHRS and YFSETQ. CDR3 DNA sequence: TGCGCCAGCAGCTTGGAAGACAGCTTCAATCAGCCCCAGCATTTT. The encoded protein is CASSLEDSFNQPQHF.

Ten or more counts support this clonotype. V gene TRBV20-1 combines with J gene TRBJ2-3; possible D gene TRBD1, 6 bases. V lost 2 bases and J 7 bases, leaving 19 bases between the germline ends. This CDR3 is built from 15 residues. Per germline, CDR1 DFQATT and CDR2 SNEGSKA (reference sequence). CDR3 in DNA: TGCAGTGCTAGACAGACAGGTTCGGCGGTCAATACGCAGTATTTT. It specifies CSARQTGSAVNTQYF.

This clonotype was detected ten times or more. The genes are TRBV5-1 and TRBJ2-7; D gene unclear. V was shortened by 4 bases and J by 0 bases, with 11 bases between the two germline ends. The germline gives CDR1 SGHRS, CDR2 YFSETQ. The CDR3 spans 14 residues. The DNA for the CDR3 is TGCGCCAGCAGCGACCTTATGGGCTCCTACGAGCAGTACTTC. Translation: CASSDLMGSYEQYF.

This clonotype has a count of ten or more. V is TRBV14 and J is TRBJ2-2; no definite D call. Germline loops: CDR1 SGHDN, CDR2 FVKESK. The CDR3 loop spans 14 amino acids. V shed 1 base and J shed 4 bases, with 7 bases lying between them. CDR3 in amino acids: CASSQGSFTGELFF. The CDR3 nucleotides are TGTGCCAGCAGCCAAGGGTCGTTCACCGGGGAGCTGTTTTTT. Based on the CDR3 plus reference TRBV14 and TRBJ2-2, the full variable domain is EAGVTQFPSHSVIEKGQTVTLRCDPISGHDNLYWYRRVMGKEIKFLLHFVKESKQDESGMPNNRFLAERTGGTYSTLKVQPAELEDSGVYFCASSQGSFTGELFFGEGSRLTVL.

This clonotype has ten or more counts. The rearrangement joins TRBV5-1 to TRBJ2-5; 12 positions agree with TRBD2. Germline-derived CDR1 and CDR2 are SGHRS and YFSETQ. V trimming: 1 base; J trimming: 3 bases; junction bases outside the gene matches: 1. This CDR3 has 15 amino acids. The CDR3 reads CASSLLAGGKETQYF. The CDR3 region has the DNA TGCGCCAGCAGCTTGCTAGCGGGGGGGAAAGAGACCCAGTACTTC. The full variable domain, completed using reference TRBV5-1 and TRBJ2-5, is KAGVTQTPRYLIKTRGQQVTLSCSPISGHRSVSWYQQTPGQGLQFLFEYFSETQRNKGNFPGRFSGRQFSNSRSEMNVSTLELGDSALYLCASSLLAGGKETQYFGPGTRLLVL.

The chain combines TRBV20-1 with TRBJ2-3; D may correspond to TRBD1 or TRBD2 (5 bases each). Trimming shortened V by 2 bases and J by 4 bases, and 13 bases separated the two germline ends. CDR3 length: 14 residues. Germline V lookup: CDR1 DFQATT, CDR2 SNEGSKA (reference sequence). CDR3 nucleotides: TGCAGTGCTAGACCGACCGGGACCTCAGATACGCAGTATTTT. As protein: CSARPTGTSDTQYF.

This clonotype was seen ten or more times. The V call is TRBV7-2, the J call TRBJ2-1; 13 bases map to TRBD2. Trimming removed 1 base from V and 9 bases from J; junction bases left unmatched: 3. This CDR3 has 15 amino acids. CDR1 is SGHTA and CDR2 is FQGNSA in the germline V gene. CDR3 amino acids: CASSLGGLAGVEQFF. The DNA for the CDR3 is TGTGCCAGCAGCTTAGGCGGACTAGCGGGAGTTGAGCAGTTCTTC.